The 12 T cell receptor beta chains below all came from one sample that was sequenced in a study of CD8+CD57+ T cells in acquired aplastic anemia listed by TCRdb under 2018. The patients picked for sequencing were ones in whom flow cytometry had shown an expansion of CD8+CD57+ cells. TCRdb records Illumina HiSeq 2000 as the sequencer. Profiling of TCR beta VDJ combinations and CDR3 sequences used genomic DNA as the template. TCRdb handled the public reads itself, with Q25 trimming in fastp and clone calling in MiXCR, and kept productive beta chains. One record per CDR3 amino acid sequence lists the most common genes and DNA. Within this sample are 150,000 to 200,000 distinct CDR3 sequences, with roughly 50% of them counted one time only. The ten largest clones capture under 2% of the sample. Source material: sorted CD4+, CD8+, or CD8+CD57+ T cells (not recorded which) from PBMCs. All receptors derive from a human donor with aplastic anemia.

Many counts were recorded for this clonotype. The chain employs TRBV6-4 and TRBJ2-1; 10 bases are a match to TRBD1. CDR1 MRHNA and CDR2 SNTAGT come from the germline V gene. The CDR3 has 14 residues. With 6 bases clipped from V and 7 bases from J, the junction kept 6 bases outside the gene matches. CDR3 protein: CASRRDRGQNEQFF. The CDR3 DNA reads as TGTGCCAGCAGGCGGGACAGGGGTCAGAATGAGCAGTTCTTC.

This clonotype was counted a few times. V usage is TRBV29-1 and J usage is TRBJ1-1, with TRBD1 matching 8 bases. The CDR3 length is 15 residues. The ends lost 3 bases at V and 11 bases at J; junction bases unmatched: 17. Per the germline V gene, CDR1 is SQVTM and CDR2 is ANQGSEA. The CDR3 nucleotides read TGCAGCGTTGATCACCCTACAGGGGGGGGATTCAGTGCTTTCTTT. This sequence encodes CSVDHPTGGGFSAFF.

This clonotype was recorded at least ten times. The V call is TRBV7-6, the J call TRBJ2-5; a possible D gene is TRBD2 (7 bases). Trimming removed 1 base from V and 4 bases from J, with 13 bases in between. CDR1 is SGHVS, CDR2 FNYEAQ, per germline. The CDR3 has 15 residues. In DNA, the CDR3 is TGTGCCAGCAGCTTAGGGGCGGGGGCCCCAGAGACCCAGTACTTC. Its translation is CASSLGAGAPETQYF.

This clonotype was counted at least ten times. This sequence joins TRBV9 and TRBJ1-1; tentatively, D is TRBD1 (5 bases). Germline loops: CDR1 SGDLS, CDR2 YYNGEE. The CDR3 spans 13 residues. V lost 0 bases and J lost 11, with 14 bases in between. This CDR3 reads CASSVALPEGAFF. The CDR3 nucleotides are TGTGCCAGCAGCGTAGCTCTACCTGAGGGGGCTTTCTTT.

This clonotype has only a few counts. The chain couples TRBV10-1 to TRBJ2-7; TRBD2 agrees at 8 bases. The CDR3 length is 13 residues. Germline assignment: CDR1 WNHNN and CDR2 SYGVQD (reference sequence). Trimming removed 3 bases from V and 3 bases from J; junction bases left unmatched: 1. The DNA for the CDR3 is TGCGCCAGCAGTGAAGGGACTAGCTACGAGCAGTACTTC. Encoded protein: CASSEGTSYEQYF.

This clonotype was found many times. The V call is TRBV7-2, the J call TRBJ1-2; the D is unclear. Trimming took 5 bases from V and 8 from J, leaving 21 bases between them. Germline assignment: CDR1 SGHTA and CDR2 FQGNSA. CDR3 length: 15 residues. The CDR3 DNA reads TGTGCCAGCAGCGCCATGCCGGGAACTCGGTACGGCTACACCTTC. Its translation: CASSAMPGTRYGYTF.

This clonotype appeared many times. J is TRBJ2-3 and V is TRBV20-1, with 7 bases lining up with TRBD1. V shed 2 bases, J shed 2 bases, and the junction held 4 bases outside the gene matches. The germline V gene has CDR1 DFQATT and CDR2 SNEGSKA (reference sequence). The CDR3 spans 14 residues. The CDR3 DNA sequence: TGCAGTGCTAGAAGGACAGGACTCACAGATACGCAGTATTTT. This codes for CSARRTGLTDTQYF.

This chain uses TRBV5-5 with TRBJ2-3; D remains unclear. The V end lost 4 bases, the J end lost 7 bases, and 10 bases lay between the germline ends. CDR1 and CDR2 from the germline V gene are SGHKS and YYEKEE (reference sequence). The CDR3 sequence is 12 residues long. The CDR3 sequence: CASSQALNTQYF. The CDR3 DNA follows: TGTGCCAGCAGCCAGGCTCTGAATACGCAGTATTTT.

The table lists this clonotype with many counts. The chain combines TRBV24-1 with TRBJ2-2; 7 bases match TRBD2. The CDR3 sequence is 15 residues long. Germline V gene sequence: CDR1 KGHDR, CDR2 SFDVKD. V was clipped by 3 bases and J by 5 bases; unmatched bases: 5. CDR3 residues: CATSDPRTSTGELFF. The DNA of the CDR3 is TGTGCCACCAGTGATCCGAGGACTAGTACCGGGGAGCTGTTTTTT.

V and J are TRBV19 and TRBJ1-3; D unresolved. V lost 9 bases to trimming and J lost 0 bases, with 24 bases between them. The CDR3 sequence is 18 residues long. Germline assignment: CDR1 LNHDA and CDR2 SQIVND (reference sequence). CDR3 DNA sequence: TGTGCCAGCAAACTCTCGGGCCAAGGGAGCGACTCTGGAAACACCATATATTTT. This encodes CASKLSGQGSDSGNTIYF.

Ten or more counts support this clonotype. The rearrangement uses TRBV19 and TRBJ2-3; 10 nucleotides agree with TRBD1. Germline V gives CDR1 LNHDA, CDR2 SQIVND (reference sequence). The CDR3 has 15 residues. V shed 3 bases and J 5 bases; nucleotides not matched to a gene: 5. The CDR3 loop reads CASSIGTGVGDTQYF. In DNA, the CDR3 is TGTGCCAGTAGTATCGGGACAGGGGTCGGAGATACGCAGTATTTT.

The rearrangement links TRBV19 to TRBJ2-7; D call uncertain. Germline V gene data show CDR1 as LNHDA and CDR2 as SQIVND (reference sequence). This CDR3 contains 14 residues. The V gene lost 9 bases and the J gene lost 6 bases, with 21 bases spanning the gap. DNA of the CDR3: TGTGCCAGCTCACCACCTATTGCACTCGGCGAGCAGTACTTC. Residues: CASSPPIALGEQYF.